The present entry profiles one T cell receptor (beta chain) with its context. What it binds is unknown. V dropped 7 bases and J dropped 4 bases, with 19 bases sitting between them. This CDR3 comprises 15 residues. The germline V gene has CDR1 LNHDA and CDR2 SQIVND (reference sequence). Before being chosen for sequencing, patients had shown CD8+CD57+ cell expansion by flow cytometry. Patients were therapy-naive when their blood was sampled. This specimen comes from a study of CD8+CD57+ T cells in acquired aplastic anemia. Overall study: Isolated CD4+ and CD8+ cells, once sorted, yielded DNA averaging about 3.1 ug. Notes on the study in general: Common to patients and controls were around 30 CD8+ CDR3 sequences.

Genomic DNA, serving as template, underwent TCR beta VDJ and CDR3 profiling. TCRdb reprocessed the reads via MiXCR and lists one record per CDR3 protein. The sample contains tens of thousands of distinct CDR3 sequences, roughly 63% of which appear only once. The TCR comes from a human donor with aplastic anemia. Material for sequencing was sorted CD4+, CD8+, or CD8+CD57+ T cells (not recorded which) from PBMCs. The V gene is TRBV19, the J gene TRBJ1-2; possibly TRBD1 for D (5 bases). DNA of the CDR3: TGTGCCAGTAAGTCTTGGACAATTGACTTCTATGGCTACACCTTC. The encoded protein is CASKSWTIDFYGYTF.